Listed below are T cell receptor beta chains from one sample, sequenced in a study of shared clonotypes between healthy human individuals. The repertoire was sequenced with immunoSEQ multiplex PCR; TCRdb's copy has only in-frame clones and lacks some. The sample consists of about 2,500,000 clones, about 92% of them appearing once. The source material was naive CD4+ T cells sorted from blood. Source of these receptors: a man younger than 30 in good health. CDR3s include the opening cysteine and the closing phenylalanine or tryptophan.

J: TRBJ2-1; V: TRBV5-4; CDR3: CASSVLAGGYNEQFF
J: TRBJ2-1; V: TRBV29-1; CDR3: CSVDATLAAGGYSYNEQFF
J: TRBJ2-7; V: TRBV19; CDR3: CASSLAGGTYEQYF
J: TRBJ2-3; V: TRBV6-5; CDR3: CASSYGGGTQYF
J: TRBJ2-7; V: TRBV5-1; CDR3: CASSLEGSPGEQYF
J: TRBJ2-7; V: TRBV28; CDR3: CASSPRTGRHEQYF
J: TRBJ1-2; V: TRBV18; CDR3: CASSGGNSRKQGDGYTF
J: TRBJ1-5; V: TRBV19; CDR3: CASRPPDRGNQPQHF
J: TRBJ1-6; V: TRBV14; CDR3: CASSRAGTGNSPLHF
J: TRBJ2-3; V: TRBV5-1; CDR3: CASSFSGTSGDTQYF
J: TRBJ2-7; V: TRBV7-8; CDR3: CASSTPSGKSSYEQYF
J: TRBJ1-4; V: TRBV2; CDR3: CASSPFNEKLFF
J: TRBJ2-1; V: TRBV12-5; CDR3: CASGPDRANYNEQFF
J: TRBJ1-2; V: TRBV5-4; CDR3: CASSPGAMGYGYTF
J: TRBJ1-1; V: TRBV5-1; CDR3: CASSFSPGSGGNTEAFF
J: TRBJ2-1; V: TRBV7-2; CDR3: CASSAQAGSSYNEQFF
J: TRBJ2-7; V: TRBV5-1; CDR3: CASSLDLAGGPDEQYF
J: TRBJ2-3; V: TRBV5-4; CDR3: CASSLGTSRDTQYF
J: TRBJ2-1; V: TRBV29-1; CDR3: CSVGRGDNEQFF
J: TRBJ1-4; V: TRBV4-2; CDR3: CASSQLAQSTNEKLFF
J: TRBJ2-3; V: TRBV10-3; CDR3: CAISEGGVTQYF
J: TRBJ1-1; V: TRBV20-1; CDR3: CSATTGEAFF
J: TRBJ2-7; V: TRBV7-9; CDR3: CASNFTGGSYEQYF
J: TRBJ1-1; V: TRBV2; CDR3: CASSERWQINTEAFF
J: TRBJ2-7; V: TRBV10-3; CDR3: CAISESSPSGIVPEQYF
J: TRBJ1-6; V: TRBV7-8; CDR3: CASSLAVSYNSPLHF
J: TRBJ2-1; V: TRBV7-9; CDR3: CASSFNLQGAYLDEQFF
J: TRBJ2-7; V: TRBV2; CDR3: CASSDPASGVYEQYF
J: TRBJ1-3; V: TRBV2; CDR3: CASSDGTRSGNTIYF
J: TRBJ1-2; V: TRBV5-1; CDR3: CASSSKTGSDYGYTF
J: TRBJ2-1; V: TRBV4-2; CDR3: CASSQDRGWPLTFF
J: TRBJ1-3; V: TRBV30; CDR3: CAWSSAFSGNSGNTIYF
J: TRBJ2-1; V: TRBV5-4; CDR3: CASSVKLAVGLEEQFF
J: TRBJ1-1; V: TRBV6-1; CDR3: CASSEMTITEAFF
J: TRBJ1-1; V: TRBV10-3; CDR3: CAIRTENTEAFF
J: TRBJ2-5; V: TRBV5-1; CDR3: CASSPTGTGTKTQYF
J: TRBJ2-1; V: TRBV19; CDR3: CASSSVGQIRYEQFF
J: TRBJ1-4; V: TRBV6-5; CDR3: CASLWIGSNEKLFF
J: TRBJ2-5; V: TRBV10-3; CDR3: CAISPGEAGKETQYF
J: TRBJ2-3; V: TRBV5-3; CDR3: CARSSLGQRTTDTQYF
J: TRBJ1-4; V: TRBV2; CDR3: CASTGTANEKLFF
J: TRBJ2-5; V: TRBV4-1; CDR3: CASSQPDRTQETQYF
J: TRBJ2-1; V: TRBV6-6; CDR3: CASSYLQGGKNEQFF
J: TRBJ2-7; V: TRBV5-1; CDR3: CASSLGGKFSGRLPTYEQYF
J: TRBJ1-3; V: TRBV6-5; CDR3: CASSYSGQGHMAIYF
J: TRBJ1-5; V: TRBV6-6; CDR3: CASSYNRGVNQPQHF
J: TRBJ2-6; V: TRBV6-1; CDR3: CASSEALGSGANVLTF
J: TRBJ2-3; V: TRBV5-1; CDR3: CASSPSLAGEADTQYF